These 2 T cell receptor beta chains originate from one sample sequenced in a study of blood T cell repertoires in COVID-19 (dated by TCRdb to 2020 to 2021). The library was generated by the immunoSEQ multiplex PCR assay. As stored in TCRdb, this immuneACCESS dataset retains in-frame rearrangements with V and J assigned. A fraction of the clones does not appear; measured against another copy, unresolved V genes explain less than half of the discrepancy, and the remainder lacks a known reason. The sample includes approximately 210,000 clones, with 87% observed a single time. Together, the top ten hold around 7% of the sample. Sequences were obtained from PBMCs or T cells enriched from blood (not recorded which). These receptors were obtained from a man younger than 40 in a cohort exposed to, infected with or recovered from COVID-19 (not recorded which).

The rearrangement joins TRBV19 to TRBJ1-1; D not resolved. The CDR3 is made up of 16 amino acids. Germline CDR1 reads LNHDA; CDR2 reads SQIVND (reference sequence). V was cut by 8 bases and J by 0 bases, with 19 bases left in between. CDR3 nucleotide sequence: TGTGCCAGTCGATCCAGGATCCAAATTATGAACACTGAAGCTTTCTTT. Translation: CASRSRIQIMNTEAFF. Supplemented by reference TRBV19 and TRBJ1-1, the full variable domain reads DGGITQSPKYLFRKEGQNVTLSCEQNLNHDAMYWYRQDPGQGLRLIYYSQIVNDFQKGDIAEGYSVSREKKESFPLTVTSAQKNPTAFYLCASRSRIQIMNTEAFFGQGTRLTVV.

CDR3 bases: TGTGCCAGCAGCTTCGAGGATCAGCCCCAGCATTTT. Protein: CASSFEDQPQHF. This rearrangement joins TRBV7-9 to TRBJ1-5, with D hard to call. Trimming cost V 3 bases and J 5 bases, with 5 bases left between them. The CDR3 totals 12 residues. CDR1 and CDR2 from the germline V gene are SEHNR and FQNEAQ (reference sequence).